One sample yielded the 20 T cell receptor beta chains listed below, sequenced in a study of T cell responses to AZD1222 COVID-19 vaccine. Sequencing was performed with immunoSEQ multiplex PCR; in TCRdb, only in-frame clones are kept and a portion is missing. There are around 180,000 clones in the sample; almost 95% occur only once, and roughly 10% lies in the top ten. The source was peripheral blood, collected on day 0 of AZD1222 vaccination. Source of these receptors: an adult in good health.

This chain connects TRBV5-1 to TRBJ2-4; 10 bases agree with TRBD2. This CDR3 is 13 amino acids long. J was trimmed by 8 bases and V by 4 bases; bases with no gene match: 3. Germline values: CDR1 SGHRS, CDR2 YFSETQ. As DNA, the CDR3 is TGCGCCAGCAGCAGCGGGAGGGTGGACATTCAGTACTTC. It is translated as CASSSGRVDIQYF. The full variable domain, in which reference TRBV5-1 and TRBJ2-4 provide the parts outside the CDR3, is KAGVTQTPRYLIKTRGQQVTLSCSPISGHRSVSWYQQTPGQGLQFLFEYFSETQRNKGNFPGRFSGRQFSNSRSEMNVSTLELGDSALYLCASSSGRVDIQYFGAGTRLSVL.

The CDR3 bases are TGCAGTGCTCCGGTGTTCGATACGCAGTATTTT. This sequence encodes CSAPVFDTQYF. V is TRBV20-1 and J is TRBJ2-3; D unclear. V gave up 5 bases and J gave up 6 bases, with 9 bases separating them. CDR1 DFQATT and CDR2 SNEGSKA come from the germline V gene (reference sequence). The CDR3 length is 11 residues.

This rearrangement joins TRBV7-9 to TRBJ2-7; D might be TRBD2 (6 bases). Germline CDR1 is SEHNR and CDR2 is FQNEAQ (reference sequence). The CDR3 is made up of 14 amino acids. The V and J ends lost 5 bases and 6 bases respectively, with 17 bases between them. CDR3 in amino acids: CASSPSRRDGEQYF. CDR3 nucleotides: TGTGCCAGCAGCCCGAGTCGGCGGGACGGCGAGCAGTACTTC.

The DNA for the CDR3 is TGCGCCAGCAGCCAAGACAGGGTGGGGTCACCCCTCCACTTT. Residues: CASSQDRVGSPLHF. The J gene is TRBJ1-6, the V gene TRBV5-1; 7 bases fit TRBD1. Trimming removed 4 bases from V and 10 bases from J; junction bases left unmatched: 8. The CDR3 has 14 amino acids. Germline values: CDR1 SGHRS, CDR2 YFSETQ.

V and J are TRBV27 and TRBJ2-7; TRBD2 might be the D (6 bases). The germline gives CDR1 MNHEY, CDR2 SMNVEV (reference sequence). Trimming removed 6 bases from V and 6 bases from J, with 18 bases in between. CDR3 size: 14 residues. The CDR3 DNA sequence: TGTGCCAGCAGAGGGACGGGGGTGAAGGGCGAGCAGTACTTC. The encoded protein is CASRGTGVKGEQYF.

The genes are TRBV5-1 and TRBJ1-3; D remains ambiguous. The CDR3 contains 14 residues. V shed 0 bases and J shed 3 bases, with 7 bases lying between them. In germline, CDR1 is SGHRS, CDR2 YFSETQ. In DNA, the CDR3 is TGCGCCAGCAGCTTGGCAGGTTATGGAAACACCATATATTTT. Its translation: CASSLAGYGNTIYF. Full variable domain (rest looked up from reference TRBV5-1 and TRBJ1-3): KAGVTQTPRYLIKTRGQQVTLSCSPISGHRSVSWYQQTPGQGLQFLFEYFSETQRNKGNFPGRFSGRQFSNSRSEMNVSTLELGDSALYLCASSLAGYGNTIYFGEGSWLTVV.

This chain joins TRBV30 and TRBJ1-3; a possible D gene is TRBD1 (5 bases). Germline assignment: CDR1 GTSNPN and CDR2 SVGIG (reference sequence). Trimming pared 0 bases from V and 0 bases from J, leaving 9 bases between. The CDR3 contains 15 residues. For the CDR3, the DNA is TGTGCCTGGAGTGTACCAGGGAGCTCTGGAAACACCATATATTTT. This translates into CAWSVPGSSGNTIYF.

This rearrangement joins TRBV5-1 to TRBJ2-1; D is uncertain. V was cut by 4 bases and J by 10 bases, with 9 bases left in between. Germline CDR1 is SGHRS and CDR2 is YFSETQ. This CDR3 has 11 amino acids. The CDR3 sequence: CASSQAWEQFF. The CDR3, as DNA: TGCGCCAGCAGCCAGGCTTGGGAGCAGTTCTTC.

This chain uses TRBV4-1 with TRBJ2-7, with 8 nucleotides matching TRBD2. This CDR3 comprises 20 residues. V lost 4 bases, J lost 3 bases, and 23 bases stayed unmatched. Germline lookup yields CDR1 MGHRA and CDR2 YSYEKL. The CDR3 protein is CASSPRRGVSKAGDHYEQYF. In DNA, the CDR3 is TGCGCCAGCAGCCCAAGAAGAGGGGTGAGTAAAGCGGGAGACCACTACGAGCAGTACTTC.

V usage is TRBV4-1 and J usage is TRBJ2-2, with unresolved D. The V gene lost 6 bases and the J gene lost 4 bases, with 15 bases spanning the gap. CDR1 and CDR2 from the germline V gene are MGHRA and YSYEKL. The CDR3 is 15 amino acids. The CDR3 protein is CASRPAQLSTGELFF. CDR3 nucleotides: TGCGCCAGCAGACCCGCGCAGCTAAGCACCGGGGAGCTGTTTTTT.

DNA of the CDR3: TGTGCCAGCGGACAGAACACTGAAGCTTTCTTT. As protein: CASGQNTEAFF. The J gene is TRBJ1-1, the V gene TRBV2; D is perhaps TRBD1 (5 bases). Per the germline V gene, CDR1 is SNHLY and CDR2 is FYNNEI. V lost 8 bases to trimming and J lost 1 base, with 5 bases between them. This CDR3 spans 11 amino acids.

In this sample, this clone turned up once. This chain uses TRBV3-1 (or the pseudogene TRBV3-2) with TRBJ2-2; D is undetermined. V lost 4 bases to trimming and J lost 3 bases, with 15 bases between them. Germline loops: CDR1 LGHDT, CDR2 YNNKEL (reference sequence). The length of the CDR3 is 16 residues. CDR3 amino acids: CASSPIFGLYTGELFF. The CDR3 DNA reads TGTGCCAGCAGCCCAATTTTTGGGCTCTACACCGGGGAGCTGTTTTTT.

This clone was found a few times. This sequence joins TRBV5-4 and TRBJ1-2; TRBD1 agrees at 9 bases. V shed 4 bases and J 10 bases; nucleotides not matched to a gene: 8. CDR1 and CDR2 (germline): SGHNT, YYREEE (reference sequence). The CDR3 covers 13 residues. The CDR3 sequence is CASSQGQGISYTF. CDR3 nucleotide sequence: TGTGCCAGCAGCCAGGGACAGGGAATCTCCTACACCTTC.

The rearrangement links TRBV5-1 to TRBJ1-6; 7 nucleotides align to TRBD1. The CDR3 consists of 17 residues. With V trimmed by 2 bases and J by 0 bases, 5 bases remained unmatched. Germline V lookup: CDR1 SGHRS, CDR2 YFSETQ. CDR3 residues: CASSFTQGSSYNSPLHF. The CDR3 nucleotides are TGCGCCAGCAGCTTTACACAGGGGAGCTCCTATAATTCACCCCTCCACTTT.

The rearrangement uses TRBV9 and TRBJ1-1, with a weak D call TRBD1 (5 bases). The germline V and J ends were trimmed by 5 bases and 1 base, with 18 bases remaining between them. There are 16 residues in the CDR3. The germline V gene has CDR1 SGDLS and CDR2 YYNGEE. CDR3 DNA: TGTGCCAGCAGTCCCAGGGTTCGGGGGGGGAACACTGAAGCTTTCTTT. Protein sequence: CASSPRVRGGNTEAFF. Full variable domain (rest looked up from reference TRBV9 and TRBJ1-1): DSGVTQTPKHLITATGQRVTLRCSPRSGDLSVYWYQQSLDQGLQFLIQYYNGEERAKGNILERFSAQQFPDLHSELNLSSLELGDSALYFCASSPRVRGGNTEAFFGQGTRLTVV.

In its sample, this clone was seen once. This sequence joins TRBV5-5 and TRBJ2-3; D gene uncertain. The germline CDR1 and CDR2 sequences are SGHKS and YYEKEE (reference sequence). The CDR3 contains 16 residues. Trimming removed 3 bases from V and 0 bases from J, with 14 bases in between. The CDR3 region is CASSSTGQSSTDTQYF. CDR3 sequence (DNA): TGTGCCAGCAGCTCTACCGGCCAGTCTAGCACAGATACGCAGTATTTT. The whole variable domain, remainder taken from reference TRBV5-5 and TRBJ2-3, is DAGVTQSPTHLIKTRGQQVTLRCSPISGHKSVSWYQQVLGQGPQFIFQYYEKEERGRGNFPDRFSARQFPNYSSELNVNALLLGDSALYLCASSSTGQSSTDTQYFGPGTRLTVL.

This clone showed up just a few times. The chain recombines TRBV6-5 with TRBJ1-1, with D possibly matching TRBD1 (5 bases). Per germline, CDR1 MNHEY and CDR2 SVGAGI. Trimming pared 4 bases from V and 0 bases from J, leaving 9 bases between. This CDR3 has 14 amino acids. CDR3 protein: CASSSRVMNTEAFF. CDR3 in DNA: TGTGCCAGCAGTTCCAGGGTCATGAACACTGAAGCTTTCTTT.

The chain has TRBV11-1 and TRBJ2-7; 7 bases line up with TRBD2. The J segment lost 3 bases and the V segment lost 1 base, leaving 3 bases of the junction unmatched. CDR1 is SGHAT, CDR2 FQDESV, per germline (reference sequence). The CDR3 spans 14 residues. The CDR3 protein is CASSLVRGVYEQYF. The DNA for the CDR3 is TGTGCCAGCAGCTTAGTACGGGGGGTCTACGAGCAGTACTTC.

This clone was seen once. The chain employs TRBV19 and TRBJ2-5; no reliable D call. The CDR3 contains 14 residues. CDR1 and CDR2 (germline): LNHDA, SQIVND (reference sequence). Trimming removed 4 bases at V and 5 bases at J, with 14 bases between. This CDR3 is CASSSATSRETQYF. The CDR3 coding sequence is TGTGCCAGTAGTAGTGCCACATCCAGGGAGACCCAGTACTTC.

This clone has a single count. The J gene is TRBJ1-5, the V gene TRBV11-1; 11 nucleotides match TRBD1. Losses at the gene ends were 5 bases for V and 6 bases for J; bases not matched to a gene: 3. The CDR3 length is 14 residues. Germline CDR1 SGHAT, CDR2 FQDESV (reference sequence). DNA of the CDR3: TGTGCCAGCAGCGAAGGGACAGGGGGTCAGCCCCAGCATTTT. It codes for CASSEGTGGQPQHF.